The sequence of this T cell receptor beta chain was determined in a study of shared clonotypes between healthy human individuals. Worth noting for this clone: Its specificity is unknown.

This CDR3 spans 12 amino acids. V gave up 8 bases and J gave up 6 bases, with 14 bases separating them. The germline V gene encodes CDR1 SEHNR and CDR2 FQNEAQ (reference sequence). Per the authors' pipeline: In the immunoSEQ data, sequences were junction-only and lacked quality scores, so filtering differed. TCRdb's copy holds only in-frame clones and misses some; the assay was immunoSEQ multiplex PCR. Clone size and the V and J calls come from that table; the DNA yielded D and trimming. The sample contains approximately 710,000 clones, less than 95% of which appear only once. Notes on the study in general: Clonotypes that were shared across a few donors made up about 5.1% of naive CD4 clonotypes. Shared clonotypes across all four donors exceeded non-shared ones in generation probability.

The rearrangement uses TRBV7-9 and TRBJ2-7, with TRBD2 as a possible D gene (5 bases). The sample taken for sequencing was memory CD8+ T cells from PBMCs. Subset in this sample: CD45RO+ cells pooled with CCR7-negative TemRA cells. This clonotype was sampled from a man between 18 and 29 years old in good health. Some clones in this sample may be carry-over from other donors' samples. The chain's CDR3 is CASRGIDFEQYF. The CDR3 DNA follows: TGTGCCAGCCGGGGTATTGACTTCGAGCAGTACTTC.